The TCR beta chain described here comes from a study of human T cells and chemical hapten exposure. CDR1 and CDR2 from the germline V gene are KGHSH and LQKENI. CDR3 length equals 16 residues. V lost 0 bases and J 0 bases, leaving 8 bases between the germline ends. From the RACE reads, TCRdb called clonotypes with MiXCR, one entry per CDR3 protein. This sample yields 45,000 to 65,000 distinct CDR3 sequences, of which over 9% are seen a single time; around 9.6% belongs to the top ten. Time point specified: pre-sensitization, week 0. As for treatment: therapeutic diphenylcyclopropenone sensitization with weekly scalp DPC. This clonotype was found many times. What it recognizes is unknown. Findings and limits, study-wide: Sensitizing with DPC caused no change in TCRs above 1 in 1000 frequency.

V and J are TRBV18 and TRBJ2-2; D gene unclear. The clonotype originates from a man aged 35 to 55 with alopecia areata. Some clones in this sample may be carry-over from other donors' samples. Sequenced here: whole blood, sampled in connection with sensitization to the hapten diphenylcyclopropenone (DPC). CDR3 loop: CASSPPELANTGELFF. CDR3 nucleotides: TGTGCCAGCTCACCACCGGAGCTCGCGAACACCGGGGAGCTGTTTTTT.